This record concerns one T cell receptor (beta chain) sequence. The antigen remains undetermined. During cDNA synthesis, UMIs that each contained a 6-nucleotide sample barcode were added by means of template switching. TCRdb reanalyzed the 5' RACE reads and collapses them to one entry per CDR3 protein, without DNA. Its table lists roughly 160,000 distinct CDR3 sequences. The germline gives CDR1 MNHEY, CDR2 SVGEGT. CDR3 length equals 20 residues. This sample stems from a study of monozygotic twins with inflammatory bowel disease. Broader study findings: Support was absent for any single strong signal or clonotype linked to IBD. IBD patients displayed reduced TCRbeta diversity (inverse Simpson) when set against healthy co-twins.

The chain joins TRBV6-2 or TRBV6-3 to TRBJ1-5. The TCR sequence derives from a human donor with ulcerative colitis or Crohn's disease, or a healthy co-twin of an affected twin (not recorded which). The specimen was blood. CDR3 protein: CASSYSMFLEDPRRNQPQHF.